The entry below describes one T cell receptor beta chain. This clonotype has just a few counts. Its antigen remains unidentified. Base qualities were left out, and no much larger clone turns up one base away. Library preparation employed PCR. The instrument was an Illumina HiSeq 4000. Bulk TCR libraries were prepared as previously described, using TCR primers listed in Table S5. Purification of total RNA was performed with the Qiagen AllPrep DNA/RNA kit. Before analysis, reads from multiple sequencing runs of one library were combined. The authors' pipeline ran thus. Reads were retained only if the reads had an exact TCR constant sequence, and the retained reads were trimmed to 150 nt and grouped according to their 12-nt molecular barcodes. Reads in each barcode group were sub-clustered using a 15% Levenshtein threshold, and a quality-weighted consensus sequence was built for each RNA molecule. Non-functional sequences were discarded, and so were lower-count sequences lying one edit away from another sequence. Based on fitting two negative binomial distributions, any barcode sub-cluster with under 20% of the maximum read count was discarded. TCRdb reprocessing: public reads trimmed at Q25 with fastp, clones called with MiXCR, in-frame beta chains kept. Records with the same CDR3 protein are collapsed into one entry carrying the most frequent genes and DNA. TCRdb's processing, not the authors', yielded these V and J calls. This sample lists some 650,000 distinct CDR3 sequences; about 20% were detected once. The ten largest clones add up to roughly 0.9% of the sample.

V is cut by 2 bases and J by 5 bases, and the space between the germline ends is 19 bases. According to the germline V gene, CDR1 reads SGHDT and CDR2 reads YYEEEE. Including cysteine and phenylalanine, the CDR3 has 16 amino acids. The DNA shown is the 48-base CDR3, in frame from base 1. Naive CD8 T cell libraries were made from around 18,000 to 910,000 sorted cells using 10%, 30% or 50% of purified RNA. Naive CD8 T cells, defined as CD8+CD4-CCR7+CD45RA+, were FACS-sorted into RLT Plus buffer on a BD FACSAria II. Roughly nine TCR copies' worth of Jurkat RNA were spiked into about 20,000-1,000,000 naive CD8 T cell samples to test detection sensitivity. Enrichment of CD8 T cells was done with RosetteSep CD8+ T Cell Enrichment Cocktail plus Ficoll-Paque, and ACK red cell lysis came afterward. The data originate from a study of molecular identifiers for immune sequencing clone quantification (dated by TCRdb to about 2018). In terms of the full investigation: For a replicate experiment, RNA from around 20,000 or 100,000 naive CD8 T cells was divided into five aliquots, of which four were sequenced. CD8 T cells were used in a methods study to benchmark molecular-identifier clustering-based TCR repertoire sequencing (MIDCIRS) and TCR RNA copy counting.

Overall results and qualifications from the work: Even against a background of roughly 1 million naive CD8 T cells, spiked-in Jurkat TCR RNA amounting to a single cell's worth was reported to be detectable. Around 2.9 recovered TCR RNA copies per cell were obtained by modeling, versus roughly 9.7 by digital PCR, implying a capture efficiency of approximately 27%. In CMV-specific effector cells, over 98% of molecules were held by clones above 20 RNA copies, whereas under 1% of molecules were held by such clones in naive cells. When barcode sub-clustering was omitted, TCR diversity was inflated by chimeric consensus sequences, with chimeras reaching as high as 47%. Highly expanded clone sizes could be underestimated because identical TCR molecules may share a barcode. Spiked-in Jurkat TCR RNA (approximately eleven copies' worth), which is not part of the donor repertoire, was contained in the naive libraries.

Material: naive CD8+ T cells from blood, with Jurkat cell RNA spiked in. The cell subset or site label of this sample denotes: FACS-sorted CD8+CD4-CCR7+CD45RA+ naive T cells. In this chain, TRBV5-6 is recombined with TRBJ2-5; a weak D assignment points to TRBD2 (6 bases agree). This TCR was recovered from a human donor in good health. Some libraries in this study had Jurkat cell RNA spiked in. The base sequence is TGTGCCAGCAGCTTTAAGGGACTGGCGGGATTCGAGACCCAGTACTTC. The translation is CASSFKGLAGFETQYF.